The rows below give T cell receptor beta chains drawn from one sample of a study of T-cell memory formation after mild COVID-19. TCRdb independently ran MiXCR on the 5' RACE reads; one entry per CDR3 protein. The sample shows fewer than 200,000 distinct CDR3 sequences, roughly 20% of them seen only once. The sample comprised PBMCs or a T cell subset sorted from them (not recorded which). These receptors came from a man aged 18 to 29 who had mild COVID-19 (a few samples of this study predate the infection). Cell type and time point are not known. CDR3s include the opening cysteine and the closing phenylalanine or tryptophan. The D gene is left open where the match is weak. A clone size is listed for some rows: how often the clone was seen (once, few, many), or a class if it is expanded.

d_call: .; v_call: TRBV4-3; j_call: TRBJ2-1; clone_size: .; cdr3_nt: TGCGCCAGCAGCCAAGAGAGCAGGGCCTGGGAGCAGTTCTTC; cdr3_aa: CASSQESRAWEQFF
d_call: .; v_call: TRBV28; j_call: TRBJ2-1; clone_size: few; cdr3_nt: TGTGCCAGCAGCCTAGGGGGTAGCTCCTACAATGAGCAGTTCTTC; cdr3_aa: CASSLGGSSYNEQFF
d_call: .; v_call: TRBV18; j_call: TRBJ2-7; clone_size: .; cdr3_nt: TGTGCCAGCTCACCGACAGGATACGAGCAGTACTTC; cdr3_aa: CASSPTGYEQYF
d_call: .; v_call: TRBV4-1; j_call: TRBJ2-5; clone_size: .; cdr3_nt: TGCGCCAGCAGCCCCCGGCAGGGCGGGACCCAGTACTTC; cdr3_aa: CASSPRQGGTQYF
d_call: .; v_call: TRBV4-1; j_call: TRBJ2-5; clone_size: few; cdr3_nt: TGCGCCAGCAGCCTTTCTGGGGTACAGAAAGAGACCCAGTACTTC; cdr3_aa: CASSLSGVQKETQYF
d_call: .; v_call: TRBV7-2; j_call: TRBJ2-3; clone_size: many; cdr3_nt: TGTGCCAGCAGCTTAGGTGGGGGGGCGGATACGCAGTATTTT; cdr3_aa: CASSLGGGADTQYF
d_call: TRBD1; v_call: TRBV20-1; j_call: TRBJ1-2; clone_size: .; cdr3_nt: TGCAGTGCTGGACAGGGGGCCTACACCTTC; cdr3_aa: CSAGQGAYTF
d_call: .; v_call: TRBV7-2; j_call: TRBJ2-1; clone_size: few; cdr3_nt: TGTGCCAGCAGCTTCGGTGGCGGGGGCCATCACAATGAGCAGTTCTTC; cdr3_aa: CASSFGGGGHHNEQFF
d_call: .; v_call: TRBV9; j_call: TRBJ2-1; clone_size: .; cdr3_nt: TGTGCCAGCAGCGTGGGGGCCCCTCCCTACAATGAGCAGTTCTTC; cdr3_aa: CASSVGAPPYNEQFF
d_call: .; v_call: TRBV20-1; j_call: TRBJ2-5; clone_size: .; cdr3_nt: TGCAGTATCCAGGGAGGATACTTTAGGCAAGAGACCCAGTACTTC; cdr3_aa: CSIQGGYFRQETQYF
d_call: TRBD1; v_call: TRBV4-2; j_call: TRBJ2-7; clone_size: .; cdr3_nt: TGTGCCAGCAGCCGGGGACAGGGGGGGAACGGGTACGAGCAGTACTTC; cdr3_aa: CASSRGQGGNGYEQYF
d_call: TRBD2; v_call: TRBV7-2; j_call: TRBJ2-7; clone_size: few; cdr3_nt: TGTGCCAGCAGCCTCAGCGGGGATCCCTACGAGCAGTACTTC; cdr3_aa: CASSLSGDPYEQYF
d_call: TRBD1; v_call: TRBV24-1; j_call: TRBJ1-2; clone_size: .; cdr3_nt: TGTGCCACCAGCCCGGGACAGGGCGGCGGCTACACCTTC; cdr3_aa: CATSPGQGGGYTF
d_call: TRBD1; v_call: TRBV7-3; j_call: TRBJ1-6; clone_size: few; cdr3_nt: TGTGCCAGCAGCGTCGGACAGGCACGATCACCCCTCCACTTT; cdr3_aa: CASSVGQARSPLHF
d_call: TRBD1; v_call: TRBV7-8; j_call: TRBJ2-3; clone_size: once; cdr3_nt: TGTGCCAGCAGATATTCCGGGACAGTCGGCACAGATACGCAGTATTTT; cdr3_aa: CASRYSGTVGTDTQYF
d_call: .; v_call: TRBV6-5; j_call: TRBJ1-1; clone_size: few; cdr3_nt: TGTGCCAGCAGTTTCCGCTGGGAGGGATCAGAAGCTTTCTTT; cdr3_aa: CASSFRWEGSEAFF
d_call: TRBD2; v_call: TRBV2; j_call: TRBJ2-2; clone_size: .; cdr3_nt: TGTGCCAGCAGTGAAGCTGGGGGGGTCGGGGAGCTGTTTTTT; cdr3_aa: CASSEAGGVGELFF
d_call: .; v_call: TRBV7-2; j_call: TRBJ1-2; clone_size: few; cdr3_nt: TGTGCCAGCAGCTCCCAGAGGAACTATGGCTACACCTTC; cdr3_aa: CASSSQRNYGYTF
d_call: .; v_call: TRBV7-7; j_call: TRBJ2-5; clone_size: few; cdr3_nt: TGTGCTAGCAGTATACGTGGGCAAGAGACCCAGTACTTC; cdr3_aa: CASSIRGQETQYF
d_call: .; v_call: TRBV3-1; j_call: TRBJ2-5; clone_size: once; cdr3_nt: TGTGCCAGCAGCCAGTGGGGGCGTGGAGAGACCCAGTACTTC; cdr3_aa: CASSQWGRGETQYF
d_call: .; v_call: TRBV20-1; j_call: TRBJ1-5; clone_size: .; cdr3_nt: TGCAGTGCTATCTCAGGGTTCCAGCCCCAGCATTTT; cdr3_aa: CSAISGFQPQHF
d_call: .; v_call: TRBV5-1; j_call: TRBJ1-2; clone_size: .; cdr3_nt: TGCGCCAGCAGCTTCGACCAATATGGCTACACCTTC; cdr3_aa: CASSFDQYGYTF
d_call: .; v_call: TRBV11-2; j_call: TRBJ2-1; clone_size: few; cdr3_nt: TGTGCCAGCAGCTTGTATTATTACAATGAGCAGTTCTTC; cdr3_aa: CASSLYYYNEQFF
d_call: .; v_call: TRBV5-1; j_call: TRBJ2-3; clone_size: few; cdr3_nt: TGCGCCAGCAGCTCGCCGGACAGCACAGATACGCAGTATTTT; cdr3_aa: CASSSPDSTDTQYF
d_call: TRBD2; v_call: TRBV27; j_call: TRBJ2-1; clone_size: once; cdr3_nt: TGTGCCAGCAGTTACGACGGGACTAGGGATGAGCAGTTCTTC; cdr3_aa: CASSYDGTRDEQFF
d_call: TRBD2; v_call: TRBV28; j_call: TRBJ2-3; clone_size: .; cdr3_nt: TGTGCCAGCAGCAATCCCGGGACTAGCGGGGGGGCGAGCACAGATACGCAGTATTTT; cdr3_aa: CASSNPGTSGGASTDTQYF
d_call: .; v_call: TRBV5-6; j_call: TRBJ2-5; clone_size: .; cdr3_nt: TGTGCCAGCAGCCGGGTGCACTTC; cdr3_aa: CASSRVHF
d_call: .; v_call: TRBV6-2/TRBV6-3; j_call: TRBJ1-1; clone_size: many; cdr3_nt: TGTGCCAGCACTAACGAACCGAACACTGAAGCTTTCTTT; cdr3_aa: CASTNEPNTEAFF
d_call: TRBD1; v_call: TRBV5-1; j_call: TRBJ1-4; clone_size: .; cdr3_nt: TGCGCCAGCAGCGCCGGACAGGGCGGAAAACTGTTTTTT; cdr3_aa: CASSAGQGGKLFF
d_call: .; v_call: TRBV9; j_call: TRBJ2-1; clone_size: few; cdr3_nt: TGTGCCAGCAGCGGCAGGGTCCATGAGCAGTTCTTC; cdr3_aa: CASSGRVHEQFF
d_call: .; v_call: TRBV5-1; j_call: TRBJ2-5; clone_size: few; cdr3_nt: TGCGCCAGCAGCAGAATACAAGAGACCCAGTACTTC; cdr3_aa: CASSRIQETQYF
d_call: .; v_call: TRBV4-2; j_call: TRBJ2-2; clone_size: .; cdr3_nt: TGTGCCAGTTCTGCCACCGGGGAGCTGTTTTTT; cdr3_aa: CASSATGELFF
d_call: .; v_call: TRBV7-2; j_call: TRBJ1-1; clone_size: .; cdr3_nt: TGTGCCAGCACCACCAGGAGGGGGAACACTGAAGCTTTCTTT; cdr3_aa: CASTTRRGNTEAFF
d_call: .; v_call: TRBV12-3/TRBV12-4; j_call: TRBJ2-1; clone_size: few; cdr3_nt: TGTGCCAGCACCCTCGCGTTATCCTCTCTCTACAATGAGCAGTTCTTC; cdr3_aa: CASTLALSSLYNEQFF
d_call: .; v_call: TRBV20-1; j_call: TRBJ2-5; clone_size: .; cdr3_nt: TGCAGTGCTACCTTGACAGGGAGGGAGACCCAGTACTTC; cdr3_aa: CSATLTGRETQYF
d_call: .; v_call: TRBV9; j_call: TRBJ1-6; clone_size: .; cdr3_nt: TGTGCCAGCAGCGAGGGACCCAGCTCCTATAATTCACCCCTCCACTTT; cdr3_aa: CASSEGPSSYNSPLHF
d_call: .; v_call: TRBV6-2/TRBV6-3; j_call: TRBJ1-4; clone_size: few; cdr3_nt: TGTGCCAGCAGTTTCAGGCGGAATCTCGCAACTAATGAAAAACTGTTTTTT; cdr3_aa: CASSFRRNLATNEKLFF
d_call: TRBD1; v_call: TRBV5-6; j_call: TRBJ2-2; clone_size: many; cdr3_nt: TGTGCCAGCAGCATGACGGGACAGATCACCGGGGAGCTGTTTTTT; cdr3_aa: CASSMTGQITGELFF
d_call: TRBD1; v_call: TRBV5-5; j_call: TRBJ2-7; clone_size: .; cdr3_nt: TGTGCCAGCAGGGGACAGTTGGGGGAGCAGTACTTC; cdr3_aa: CASRGQLGEQYF
d_call: TRBD2; v_call: TRBV2; j_call: TRBJ2-3; clone_size: .; cdr3_nt: TGTGCCAGCAGTGGTGGGACTAGCGATACGCAGTATTTT; cdr3_aa: CASSGGTSDTQYF
d_call: .; v_call: TRBV7-3; j_call: TRBJ2-1; clone_size: .; cdr3_nt: TGTGCCAGCAGCTTCGCGGGCAATGAGCAGTTCTTC; cdr3_aa: CASSFAGNEQFF
d_call: .; v_call: TRBV7-2; j_call: TRBJ1-4; clone_size: few; cdr3_nt: TGTGCCAGCAGCTACAGAGAGAATGAAAAACTGTTTTTT; cdr3_aa: CASSYRENEKLFF
d_call: .; v_call: TRBV2; j_call: TRBJ2-5; clone_size: .; cdr3_nt: TGTGCCGGACTCGGGGTTCGGGAGACCCAGTACTTC; cdr3_aa: CAGLGVRETQYF
d_call: .; v_call: TRBV7-9; j_call: TRBJ1-5; clone_size: .; cdr3_nt: TGTGCCAGCAGTCGTGACTCCGGGAGCAATCAGCCCCAGCATTTT; cdr3_aa: CASSRDSGSNQPQHF
d_call: .; v_call: TRBV7-9; j_call: TRBJ2-3; clone_size: .; cdr3_nt: TGTGCCAGCAGCTCAGTACCGGGGGCAGATACGCAGTATTTT; cdr3_aa: CASSSVPGADTQYF
d_call: .; v_call: TRBV5-8; j_call: TRBJ1-1; clone_size: few; cdr3_nt: TGTGCCAGCAGGCTTGGAGTAGAGGGGCTGGGTGCTTTCTTT; cdr3_aa: CASRLGVEGLGAFF
d_call: .; v_call: TRBV20-1; j_call: TRBJ1-1; clone_size: few; cdr3_nt: TGCAGTGCTAGAGATTACACTGAAGCTTTCTTT; cdr3_aa: CSARDYTEAFF
d_call: .; v_call: TRBV4-3; j_call: TRBJ1-2; clone_size: .; cdr3_nt: TGCGCCAGCAGCCAAGATCACCGGGGAGCTAACTATGGCTACACCTTC; cdr3_aa: CASSQDHRGANYGYTF
d_call: TRBD2; v_call: TRBV20-1; j_call: TRBJ2-5; clone_size: few; cdr3_nt: TGCAGTGCTAGGCGGGGGGTGAACCAAGAGACCCAGTACTTC; cdr3_aa: CSARRGVNQETQYF
d_call: TRBD2; v_call: TRBV20-1; j_call: TRBJ2-3; clone_size: few; cdr3_nt: TGCAGTGCCAGGGGACTAGCGGGGGGCAGCACAGATACGCAGTATTTT; cdr3_aa: CSARGLAGGSTDTQYF
d_call: TRBD2; v_call: TRBV9; j_call: TRBJ2-3; clone_size: .; cdr3_nt: TGTGCCAGCAGCGTAGCAGGCGGGGGGGCTGCAGATACGCAGTATTTT; cdr3_aa: CASSVAGGGAADTQYF
d_call: .; v_call: TRBV4-1; j_call: TRBJ1-5; clone_size: .; cdr3_nt: TGCGCCAGCAGCCAAGACCCGCATCAGCCCCAGCATTTT; cdr3_aa: CASSQDPHQPQHF
d_call: .; v_call: TRBV25-1; j_call: TRBJ1-1; clone_size: .; cdr3_nt: TGTGCCAGCAGTGAAAGAAGTCGGGAAGCTTTCTTT; cdr3_aa: CASSERSREAFF
d_call: TRBD1; v_call: TRBV20-1; j_call: TRBJ1-1; clone_size: once; cdr3_nt: TGCAGTGCGCGTCGGACAGGGGTGTTGGGGACTGAAGCTTTCTTT; cdr3_aa: CSARRTGVLGTEAFF
d_call: .; v_call: TRBV5-1; j_call: TRBJ2-2; clone_size: .; cdr3_nt: TGCGCCAGCAGCTTCCAGGAATCCACCGGGGAGCTGTTTTTT; cdr3_aa: CASSFQESTGELFF
d_call: .; v_call: TRBV20-1; j_call: TRBJ1-1; clone_size: few; cdr3_nt: TGCAGTGCTAGACCCGAGGACAGAGACCAATATGAAGCTTTCTTT; cdr3_aa: CSARPEDRDQYEAFF
d_call: TRBD1; v_call: TRBV7-2; j_call: TRBJ1-4; clone_size: .; cdr3_nt: TGTGCCAGCAGCTTGGCCACAGGGGGTGATGAAAAACTGTTTTTT; cdr3_aa: CASSLATGGDEKLFF
d_call: .; v_call: TRBV19; j_call: TRBJ2-2; clone_size: .; cdr3_nt: TGTGCCAGTAGACAGGGGAGGGCCGGGGAGCTGTTTTTT; cdr3_aa: CASRQGRAGELFF
d_call: .; v_call: TRBV11-2; j_call: TRBJ2-3; clone_size: .; cdr3_nt: TGTGCCAGCAGCTCCGGGTCCAGTTCCAGCACAGATACGCAGTATTTT; cdr3_aa: CASSSGSSSSTDTQYF
d_call: TRBD2; v_call: TRBV11-2; j_call: TRBJ2-3; clone_size: few; cdr3_nt: TGTGCCAGCAGCTTATTTCGCGGGGGGACAGATACGCAGTATTTT; cdr3_aa: CASSLFRGGTDTQYF